This T cell receptor (beta chain) came from a study of T-cell memory formation after mild COVID-19. Findings and caveats of the study: CM and EM subsets held most contracting CD4+ clones; EMRA held CD8+ ones. Some clones that responded were present in memory (sampled pre-infection), which suggests cross-reactive memory joined. Second-wave clones with a day 37 peak had unconfirmed SARS-CoV-2 specificity. Clones that got smaller from day 15 to 85 had even CD4/CD8, while clones growing later tipped toward CD4+.

Germline CDR1 SGHTA, CDR2 FQGTGA. V lost 3 bases, J lost 7 bases, and 18 bases lay in between. This CDR3 comprises 16 residues. Comments on this clonotype: Antigen unknown.

Using its own MiXCR run on the 5' RACE reads, TCRdb lists one record per CDR3 protein. The sample has about 150,000 distinct CDR3 sequences, around a third seen once. The specimen was PBMCs or a T cell subset sorted from them (not recorded which). The V and J genes are TRBV7-3 and TRBJ2-2; tentative D call: TRBD2 (6 bases). The receptor was derived from an adult woman who had mild COVID-19 (a few samples of this study predate the infection). Cell type and time point are not known. The CDR3 loop reads CASSLGTVALSGELFF. CDR3 DNA sequence: TGTGCCAGCAGCTTGGGGACTGTAGCGCTCAGCGGGGAGCTGTTTTTT.